This TCR beta chain is drawn from a study of Graves' ophthalmopathy and Graves' hyperthyroidism. TCR beta CDR3 regions were amplified from RNA transcripts. First-round RT-PCR relied on HTBI primers, and a second-round multiplex PCR came next. Via MiXCR, TCRdb re-called the multiplex PCR reads, giving one row per CDR3 protein. The sample lists roughly 1.1 million distinct CDR3 sequences; about 38% were seen once. Aged 18 to 65, the patients with hyperthyroidism had under 2 months' duration and were newly diagnosed. The CDR3 is made up of 13 amino acids. With 7 bases removed from V and 3 bases from J, the gap between germline ends came to 9 bases. The germline gives CDR1 MGHDK, CDR2 SYGVNS.

V gene TRBV25-1 combines with J gene TRBJ2-2; D may be TRBD2 (5 bases). The clonotype originates from an adult man with Graves' hyperthyroidism. The sequenced material came from peripheral blood or thyroid tissue (not recorded which). CDR3 sequence reads: CASTSGYTGELFF. The CDR3 bases are TGTGCCAGCACCAGCGGATACACCGGGGAGCTGTTTTTT.